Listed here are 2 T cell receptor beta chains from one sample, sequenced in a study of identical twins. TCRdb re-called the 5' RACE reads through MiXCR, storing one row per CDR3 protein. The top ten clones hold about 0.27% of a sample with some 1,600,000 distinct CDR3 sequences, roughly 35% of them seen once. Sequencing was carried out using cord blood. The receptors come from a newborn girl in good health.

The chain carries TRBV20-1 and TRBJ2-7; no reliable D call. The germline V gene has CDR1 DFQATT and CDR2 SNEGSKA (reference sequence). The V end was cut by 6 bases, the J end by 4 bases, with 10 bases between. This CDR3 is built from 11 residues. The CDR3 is CSAWAQYEQYF. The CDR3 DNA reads TGCAGTGCATGGGCCCAATACGAGCAGTACTTC.

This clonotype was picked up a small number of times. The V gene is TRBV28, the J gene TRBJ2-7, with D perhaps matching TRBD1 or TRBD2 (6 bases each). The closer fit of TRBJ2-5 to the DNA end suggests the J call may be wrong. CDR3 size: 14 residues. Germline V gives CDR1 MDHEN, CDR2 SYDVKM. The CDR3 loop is CASSLIGGWETQYF. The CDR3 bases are TGTGCCAGCAGTTTGATCGGGGGCTGGGAGACCCAGTACTTC.